This T cell receptor (beta chain) was sequenced during a study of tumor-infiltrating lymphocytes in oesophageal squamous cell carcinoma. This clonotype is labeled as medium-sized (0.01 to 0.1%). V was trimmed by 1 base and J by 4 bases, leaving 7 bases between them. The V gene's germline CDR1 is SGHVS and CDR2 FQNEAQ. The CDR3 spans 13 residues. MiXCR was run by TCRdb on the PCR reads, yielding one entry per CDR3 protein. Of 18,000 or so distinct CDR3 sequences detected, around two fifths appear once; the ten largest clones hold approximately 19%. V gene TRBV7-8 combines with J gene TRBJ2-5, with D unresolved. The sample consisted of esophageal tumor tissue. The source is a male donor with esophageal squamous cell carcinoma. The CDR3 spells CASSLVNLETQYF. The CDR3 DNA sequence: TGTGCCAGCAGCTTAGTTAACTTAGAGACCCAGTACTTC.